The clone carrying this TCR beta chain was observed at least ten times. Its cognate antigen is unknown. The TCRbeta library was prepared with unique molecular identifiers. MiXCR, applied by TCRdb to the PCR reads, yields one record per CDR3 protein. This sample yields hundreds of thousands of distinct CDR3 sequences, of which roughly a tenth are seen a single time; less than 9% belongs to the top ten. The sample belongs to a study of T-cell reconstitution after alpha-beta-depleted transplantation in children. Deletions cut 4 bases from V and 4 bases from J, with 11 bases between. Germline CDR1 LNHNV, CDR2 YYDKDF (reference sequence). CDR3 size: 13 residues. Findings and caveats of the study: T cells produced anew were the main source of T-cell counts and diversity one year after transplant. As was reported, about two months after transplant, alpha-beta T cells came from several hundred expanded graft clones. From surviving recipient T cells and thymic progenitors came the high day-60 TCRbeta diversity observed in some patients.

The V gene is TRBV15, the J gene TRBJ2-7; D not certain. This clonotype was obtained from a boy in the first two years of life with acute myeloid leukemia, due to receive a stem cell transplant. Here the sequenced sample was PBMCs, taken before TCRalphabeta/CD19-depleted stem cell transplant. This CDR3 is CATSTRNNYEQYF. The CDR3 region has the DNA TGTGCCACCAGCACACGAAACAATTACGAGCAGTACTTC.